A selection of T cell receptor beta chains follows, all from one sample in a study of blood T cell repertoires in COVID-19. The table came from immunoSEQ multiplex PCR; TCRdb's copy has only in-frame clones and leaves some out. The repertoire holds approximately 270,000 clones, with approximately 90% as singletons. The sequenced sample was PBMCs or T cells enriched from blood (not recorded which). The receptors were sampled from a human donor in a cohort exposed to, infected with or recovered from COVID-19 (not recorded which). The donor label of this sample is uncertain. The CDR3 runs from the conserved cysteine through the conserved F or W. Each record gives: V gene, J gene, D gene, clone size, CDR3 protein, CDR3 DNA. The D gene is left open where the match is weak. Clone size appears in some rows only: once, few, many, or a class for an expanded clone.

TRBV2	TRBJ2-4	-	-	CASSEAAKNIQYF	TGTGCCAGCAGTGAGGCAGCCAAAAACATTCAGTACTTC
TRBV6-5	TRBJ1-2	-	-	CASSPTREGGYTF	TGTGCCAGCAGCCCCACCAGGGAAGGTGGCTACACCTTC
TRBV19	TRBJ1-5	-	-	CASSILTVNQPQHF	TGTGCCAGTAGTATATTAACAGTTAATCAGCCCCAGCATTTT
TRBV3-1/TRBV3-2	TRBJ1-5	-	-	CASSQDSQPRRPQHF	TGTGCCAGCAGCCAAGATTCACAGCCCCGAAGGCCCCAGCATTTT
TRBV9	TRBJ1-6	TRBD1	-	CASSGGDSSNSPLHF	TGTGCCAGCAGCGGCGGGGACAGCAGCAATTCACCCCTCCACTTT
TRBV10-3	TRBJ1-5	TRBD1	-	CAAHRGLDQPQHF	TGTGCCGCGCACAGGGGTCTGGATCAGCCCCAGCATTTT
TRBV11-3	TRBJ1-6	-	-	CASSLGSNSPLHF	TGTGCCAGCAGCTTAGGTAGTAATTCACCCCTCCACTTT
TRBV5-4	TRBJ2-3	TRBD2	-	CASSFGLAGASRDTQYF	TGTGCCAGCAGCTTCGGACTAGCGGGGGCCTCCCGAGATACGCAGTATTTT
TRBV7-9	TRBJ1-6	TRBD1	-	CASRTTSTGGRKNSPLHF	TGTGCCAGCAGGACTACTTCGACAGGGGGCCGTAAGAATTCACCCCTCCACTTT
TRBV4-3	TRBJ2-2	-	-	CASSHYVGELFF	TGCGCCAGCAGCCACTACGTCGGGGAGCTGTTTTTT
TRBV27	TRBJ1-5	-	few	CASSLSGLSNQPQHF	TGTGCCAGCAGCCTCTCAGGGCTGAGCAATCAGCCCCAGCATTTT
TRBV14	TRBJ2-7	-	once	CASSQAGTSYEQYF	TGTGCCAGCAGCCAAGCCGGGACATCCTACGAGCAGTACTTC
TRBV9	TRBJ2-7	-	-	CASSVAGEGDEQYF	TGTGCCAGCAGCGTAGCAGGGGAAGGCGACGAGCAGTACTTC
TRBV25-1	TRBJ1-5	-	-	CASSESGIQPQHF	TGTGCCAGCAGTGAATCGGGGATCCAGCCCCAGCATTTT
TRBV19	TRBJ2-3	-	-	CASSIDLPGDTNADTQYF	TGTGCCAGTAGTATAGATCTCCCGGGAGACACGAACGCAGATACGCAGTATTTT
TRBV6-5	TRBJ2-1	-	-	CASSYQGLGNEQFF	TGTGCCAGCAGTTACCAGGGTCTGGGCAATGAGCAGTTCTTC
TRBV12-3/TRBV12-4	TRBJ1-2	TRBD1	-	CASSFDRVYGYTF	TGTGCCAGCAGTTTCGACAGGGTATATGGCTACACCTTC
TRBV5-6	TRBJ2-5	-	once	CASSAIGGRETQYF	TGTGCCAGCAGCGCTATCGGGGGGCGAGAGACCCAGTACTTC
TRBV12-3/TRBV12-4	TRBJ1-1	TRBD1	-	CASRARDSEAFF	TGTGCCAGCAGAGCCCGGGACAGCGAAGCTTTCTTT
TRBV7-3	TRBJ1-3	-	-	CASSLGGNGGNTIYF	TGTGCCAGCAGCTTAGGGGGGAATGGTGGAAACACCATATATTTT
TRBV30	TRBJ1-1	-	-	CAWSTGRDTEAFF	TGTGCCTGGAGTACAGGGCGGGACACTGAAGCTTTCTTT
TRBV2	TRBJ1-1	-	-	CASSDGGMNTEAFF	TGTGCCAGCAGTGACGGGGGAATGAACACTGAAGCTTTCTTT
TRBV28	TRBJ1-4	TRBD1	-	CASNPGGRNGEKLFF	TGTGCCAGCAACCCAGGGGGAAGGAATGGTGAAAAACTGTTTTTT
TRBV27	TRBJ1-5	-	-	CASSLEGTGYGQPQHF	TGTGCCAGCAGTTTAGAAGGTACAGGTTACGGCCAGCCCCAGCATTTT
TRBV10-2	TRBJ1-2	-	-	CASSESDSNYGYTF	TGCGCCAGCAGTGAGTCGGACAGTAACTATGGCTACACCTTC
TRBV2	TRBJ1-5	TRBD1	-	CASSGTGGGQPQHF	TGTGCCAGCAGTGGGACAGGGGGTGGCCAGCCCCAGCATTTT
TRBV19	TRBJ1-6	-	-	CASSGGAGSPLHF	TGTGCCAGTAGTGGGGGGGCAGGTTCACCCCTCCACTTT
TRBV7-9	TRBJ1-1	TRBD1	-	CASSLGQGAFF	TGTGCCAGCAGCCTGGGACAGGGAGCTTTCTTT